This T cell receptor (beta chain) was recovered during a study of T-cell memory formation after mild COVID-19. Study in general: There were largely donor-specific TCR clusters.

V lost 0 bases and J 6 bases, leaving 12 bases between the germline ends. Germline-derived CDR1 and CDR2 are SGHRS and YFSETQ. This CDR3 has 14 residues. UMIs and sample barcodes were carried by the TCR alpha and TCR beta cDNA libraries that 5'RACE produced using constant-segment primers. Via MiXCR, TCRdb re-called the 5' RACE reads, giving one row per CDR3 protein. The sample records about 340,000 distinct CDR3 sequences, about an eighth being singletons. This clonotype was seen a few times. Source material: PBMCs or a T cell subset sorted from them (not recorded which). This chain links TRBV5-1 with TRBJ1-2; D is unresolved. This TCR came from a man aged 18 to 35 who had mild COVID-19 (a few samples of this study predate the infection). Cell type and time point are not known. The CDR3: CASSLGGGRDGYTF. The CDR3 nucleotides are TGCGCCAGCAGCTTGGGGGGAGGGCGCGATGGCTACACCTTC.